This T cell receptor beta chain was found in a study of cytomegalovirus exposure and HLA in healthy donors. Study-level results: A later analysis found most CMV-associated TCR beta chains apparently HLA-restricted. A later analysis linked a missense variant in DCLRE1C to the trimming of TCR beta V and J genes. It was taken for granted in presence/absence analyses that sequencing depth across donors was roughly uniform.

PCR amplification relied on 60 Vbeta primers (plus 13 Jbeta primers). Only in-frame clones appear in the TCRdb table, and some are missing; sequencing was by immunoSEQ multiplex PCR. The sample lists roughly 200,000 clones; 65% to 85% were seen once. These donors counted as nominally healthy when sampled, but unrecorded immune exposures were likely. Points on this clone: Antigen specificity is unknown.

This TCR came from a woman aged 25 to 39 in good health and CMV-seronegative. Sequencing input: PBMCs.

The CDR3 loop reads CASSHDRGSEKLFF. The CDR3 DNA is TGTGCCAGCAGCCATGACAGAGGAAGTGAAAAACTGTTTTTT. The gene calls are TRBV6-1 and TRBJ1-4, with D tentatively TRBD1 (5 bases). The CDR3 is 14 amino acids. Trimming removed 6 bases from V and 7 bases from J, with 15 bases in between. The germline gives CDR1 MNHNS, CDR2 SASEGT.